This T cell receptor beta chain stems from a study of cytomegalovirus exposure and HLA in healthy donors. Study-level findings and limits: It was reported that the classifier diagnosed cytomegalovirus status with high specificity and sensitivity in both the original and validation cohorts. Analyzed later, association rates of TCRs varied across HLA loci, with DRB1 most and HLA-C fewest. Later work found most CMV-associated TCR beta chains apparently HLA-restricted.

Samples came from healthy bone marrow donors. This CDR3 comprises 14 residues. V lost 5 bases and J lost 1, with 13 bases in between. Per germline, CDR1 SGHRS and CDR2 YFSETQ. A note on this clone: Its antigen is currently unknown.

In the PCR, 60 Vbeta and 13 Jbeta primers were used. TCRdb's copy holds only in-frame clones and misses some; the assay was immunoSEQ multiplex PCR. Of some 87,000 clones in the sample, more than 60% were seen once. The chain couples TRBV5-1 to TRBJ2-7; the D gene is possibly TRBD2 (5 bases). Sequenced material: PBMCs. The receptor's source is a young man in good health and CMV-seropositive. As DNA, the CDR3 is TGCGCCAGCAGAGGGCGGCCGGGGTCCTACGAGCAGTACTTC. It translates to CASRGRPGSYEQYF.